The 10 T cell receptor beta chains given below trace back to one sample, sequenced in a study of cytomegalovirus exposure and HLA in healthy donors. PCR used 60 Vbeta primers and 13 Jbeta primers. Some clones are missing from TCRdb's copy, which holds only in-frame ones; the method was immunoSEQ multiplex PCR. The sample records 20,000 to 30,000 clones, roughly 79% being singletons. Sample: PBMCs. Every receptor here comes from a male donor in good health and CMV-seronegative.

This chain links TRBV11-2 with TRBJ2-1; 14 bases align to TRBD2. Trimming took 2 bases from V and 8 from J; bases not matched to a gene: 14. The V gene's germline CDR1 is SGHAT and CDR2 FQNNGV. The CDR3 contains 19 residues. CDR3 loop: CASSLLGTSGGPVAHEQFF. CDR3 nucleotides: TGTGCCAGCAGCTTACTGGGGACTAGCGGGGGACCCGTGGCCCATGAGCAGTTCTTC.

This clone was picked up one time. The CDR3 is CAWGGGTGVNEQYF. For the CDR3, the DNA is TGTGCCTGGGGGGGCGGGACAGGGGTGAACGAGCAGTACTTC. This chain uses TRBV30 with TRBJ2-7; 10 bases map to TRBD1. The CDR3 has 14 amino acids. V was pared by 5 bases and J by 5 bases, with 9 bases of the junction left unmatched. From germline, CDR1 is GTSNPN and CDR2 SVGIG (reference sequence).

V usage is TRBV5-6 and J usage is TRBJ2-1; 11 positions match TRBD2. Germline-derived CDR1 and CDR2 are SGHDT and YYEEEE. With V trimmed by 6 bases and J by 8 bases, 10 bases remained unmatched. The CDR3 is 15 residues long. CDR3 amino acids: CASTPIAGGLDEQFF. The DNA for the CDR3 is TGTGCCAGCACCCCGATAGCGGGGGGGCTCGATGAGCAGTTCTTC.

This clone was picked up one time. The CDR3 DNA reads TGTGCCAGCAGCTTAGGACAGGGGGTCGGTAATTCACCCCTCCACTTT. Residues: CASSLGQGVGNSPLHF. The V gene is TRBV7-9, the J gene TRBJ1-6, with 9 bases fitting TRBD1. The CDR3 extends over 16 amino acids. Germline lookup yields CDR1 SEHNR and CDR2 FQNEAQ (reference sequence). V shed 1 base and J 6 bases; nucleotides not matched to a gene: 4.

The chain is built from TRBV10-3 and TRBJ1-3; the D gene is possibly TRBD1 (6 bases). This CDR3 is built from 15 residues. Germline CDR1 reads ENHRY; CDR2 reads SYGVKD. V lost 3 bases to trimming and J lost 2 bases, with 11 bases between them. CDR3: CAISDQGPPGNTIYF. The DNA for the CDR3 is TGTGCCATCAGTGATCAGGGGCCGCCTGGAAACACCATATATTTT.

The J gene is TRBJ2-1, the V gene TRBV27; 11 nucleotides match TRBD2. V trimming: 2 bases; J trimming: 6 bases; junction bases outside the gene matches: 3. Germline loops: CDR1 MNHEY, CDR2 SMNVEV (reference sequence). The CDR3 sequence is 15 residues long. The CDR3 region is CASSLLAGGRNEQFF. The CDR3 DNA reads as TGTGCCAGCAGTTTACTAGCGGGGGGCCGCAATGAGCAGTTCTTC.

V and J are TRBV14 and TRBJ1-2, with D perhaps TRBD1 (5 bases). The CDR3 contains 18 residues. CDR1 and CDR2 (germline): SGHDN, FVKESK. Trimming took off 0 bases at V and 7 bases at J, with 24 bases between the two ends. The CDR3 here is CASSQDIWGEAAGGGYTF. The DNA of the CDR3 is TGTGCCAGCAGCCAAGATATTTGGGGCGAGGCGGCGGGAGGTGGCTACACCTTC.

V and J are TRBV7-2 and TRBJ1-2; TRBD1 might be the D (6 bases). The germline gives CDR1 SGHTA, CDR2 FQGNSA. The CDR3 is 14 residues long. Trimming stripped 6 bases from V and 3 bases from J, with 14 bases between. Here the CDR3 reads CASSPGVVDYGYTF. CDR3 coding DNA: TGTGCCAGCAGTCCAGGGGTGGTGGACTATGGCTACACCTTC.

The rearrangement joins TRBV28 to TRBJ1-1; D unresolved. This CDR3 has 12 residues. Germline V lookup: CDR1 MDHEN, CDR2 SYDVKM. V lost 5 bases and J 11 bases, leaving 15 bases between the germline ends. CDR3: CASSQMTLRAFF. The CDR3 DNA reads TGTGCCAGCAGTCAAATGACACTCAGGGCTTTCTTT. Combining the CDR3 with reference TRBV28 and TRBJ1-1 gives the whole variable domain DVKVTQSSRYLVKRTGEKVFLECVQDMDHENMFWYRQDPGLGLRLIYFSYDVKMKEKGDIPEGYSVSREKKERFSLILESASTNQTSMYLCASSQMTLRAFFGQGTRLTVV.

V is TRBV14 and J is TRBJ2-7; 7 bases agree with TRBD1. Germline-derived CDR1 and CDR2 are SGHDN and FVKESK. Trimming at V came to 3 bases and at J to 0 bases, leaving 2 bases not matched to a gene. The CDR3 runs to 14 residues. For the CDR3, the DNA is TGTGCCAGCAGCCACGGACAGGTCTCCTACGAGCAGTACTTC. It is translated as CASSHGQVSYEQYF.